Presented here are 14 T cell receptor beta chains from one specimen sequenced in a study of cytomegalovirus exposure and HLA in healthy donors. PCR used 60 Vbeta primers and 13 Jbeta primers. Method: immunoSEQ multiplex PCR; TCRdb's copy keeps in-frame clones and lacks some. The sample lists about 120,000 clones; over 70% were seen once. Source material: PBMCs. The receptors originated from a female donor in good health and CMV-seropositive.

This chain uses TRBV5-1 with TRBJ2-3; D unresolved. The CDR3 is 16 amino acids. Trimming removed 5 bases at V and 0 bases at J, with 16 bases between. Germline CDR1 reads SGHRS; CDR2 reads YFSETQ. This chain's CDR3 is CASRDPVGASTDTQYF. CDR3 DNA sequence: TGCGCCAGCAGGGATCCTGTTGGAGCTAGCACAGATACGCAGTATTTT.

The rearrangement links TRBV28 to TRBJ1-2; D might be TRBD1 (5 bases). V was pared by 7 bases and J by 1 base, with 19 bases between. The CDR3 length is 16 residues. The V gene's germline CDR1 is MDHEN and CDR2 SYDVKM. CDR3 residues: CASTTGGVPLNYGYTF. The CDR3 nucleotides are TGTGCCAGCACCACCGGGGGGGTCCCCCTTAACTATGGCTACACCTTC.

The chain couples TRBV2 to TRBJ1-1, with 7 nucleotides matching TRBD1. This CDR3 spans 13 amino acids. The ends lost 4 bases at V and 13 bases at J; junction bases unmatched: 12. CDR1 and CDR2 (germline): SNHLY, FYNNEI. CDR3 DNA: TGTGCCAGCAGTGGGGAGGACAGGAGTGTGGGTTTCTTT. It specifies CASSGEDRSVGFF.

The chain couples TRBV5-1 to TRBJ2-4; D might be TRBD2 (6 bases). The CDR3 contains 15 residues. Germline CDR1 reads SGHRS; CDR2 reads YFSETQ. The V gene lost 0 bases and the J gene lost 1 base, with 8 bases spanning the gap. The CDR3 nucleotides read TGCGCCAGCAGCTTGGGGGGGGAGGCCAAAAACATTCAGTACTTC. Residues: CASSLGGEAKNIQYF.

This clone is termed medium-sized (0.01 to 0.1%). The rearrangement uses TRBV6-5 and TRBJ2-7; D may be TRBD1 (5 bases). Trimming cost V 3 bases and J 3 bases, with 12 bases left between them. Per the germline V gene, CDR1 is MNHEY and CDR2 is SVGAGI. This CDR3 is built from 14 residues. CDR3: CASSYRSGNYEQYF. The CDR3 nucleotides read TGTGCCAGCAGTTATCGATCAGGGAACTACGAGCAGTACTTC.

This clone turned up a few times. Here the CDR3 DNA reads TGTGCCAGCAGCCCTCAGGACAGGGCTGAAAAACTGTTTTTT. It specifies CASSPQDRAEKLFF. The rearrangement uses TRBV9 and TRBJ1-4; 8 bases align to TRBD1. CDR1 SGDLS and CDR2 YYNGEE come from the germline V gene. J gave up 7 bases and V 4 bases, and 6 bases lay outside the gene matches. The CDR3 spans 14 residues.

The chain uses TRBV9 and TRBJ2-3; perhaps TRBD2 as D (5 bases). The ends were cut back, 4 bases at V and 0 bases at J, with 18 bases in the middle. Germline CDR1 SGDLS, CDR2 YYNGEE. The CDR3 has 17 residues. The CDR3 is CASSSSPGSTSTDTQYF. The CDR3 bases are TGTGCCAGCAGCTCAAGCCCGGGGAGTACTAGCACAGATACGCAGTATTTT.

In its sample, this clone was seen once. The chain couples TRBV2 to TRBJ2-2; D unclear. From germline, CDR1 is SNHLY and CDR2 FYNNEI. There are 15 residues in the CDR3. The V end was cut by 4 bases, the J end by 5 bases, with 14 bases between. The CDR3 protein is CASSVQSARTGELFF. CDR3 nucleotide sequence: TGTGCCAGCAGTGTTCAATCAGCTAGGACCGGGGAGCTGTTTTTT.

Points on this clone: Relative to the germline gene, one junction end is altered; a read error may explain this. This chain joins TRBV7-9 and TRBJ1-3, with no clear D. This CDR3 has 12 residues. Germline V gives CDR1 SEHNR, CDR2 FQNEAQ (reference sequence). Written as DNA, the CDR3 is TGTTCCAGCAGCTTATCAGGAAACACCATATATTTT. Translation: CSSSLSGNTIYF.

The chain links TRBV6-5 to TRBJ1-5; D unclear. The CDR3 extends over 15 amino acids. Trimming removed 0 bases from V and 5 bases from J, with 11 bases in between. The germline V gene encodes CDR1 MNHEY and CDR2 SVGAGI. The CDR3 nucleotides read TGTGCCAGCAGTTACTCCGGAGCAGTCGATCAGCCCCAGCATTTT. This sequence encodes CASSYSGAVDQPQHF.

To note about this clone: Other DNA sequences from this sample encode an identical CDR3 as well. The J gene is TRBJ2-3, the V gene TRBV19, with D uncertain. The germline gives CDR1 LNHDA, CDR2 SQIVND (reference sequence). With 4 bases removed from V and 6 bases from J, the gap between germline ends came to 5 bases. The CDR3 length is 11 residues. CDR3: CASSNRDTQYF. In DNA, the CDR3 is TGTGCCAGTAGTAATCGGGATACGCAGTATTTT.

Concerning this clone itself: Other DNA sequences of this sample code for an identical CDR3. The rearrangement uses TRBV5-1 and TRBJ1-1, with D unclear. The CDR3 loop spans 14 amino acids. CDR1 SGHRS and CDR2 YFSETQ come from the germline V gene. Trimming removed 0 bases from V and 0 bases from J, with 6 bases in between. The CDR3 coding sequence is TGCGCCAGCAGCTTGGACAGCCTGAACACTGAAGCTTTCTTT. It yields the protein CASSLDSLNTEAFF.

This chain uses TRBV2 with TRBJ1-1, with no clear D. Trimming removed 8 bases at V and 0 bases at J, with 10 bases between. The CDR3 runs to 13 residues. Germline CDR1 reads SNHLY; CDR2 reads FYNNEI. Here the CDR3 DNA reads TGTGCCAGCGTTGGGGAGATGAACACTGAAGCTTTCTTT. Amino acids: CASVGEMNTEAFF.

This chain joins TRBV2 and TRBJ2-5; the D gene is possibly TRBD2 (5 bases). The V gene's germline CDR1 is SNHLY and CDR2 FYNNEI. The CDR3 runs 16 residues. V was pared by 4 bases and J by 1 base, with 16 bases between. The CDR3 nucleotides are TGTGCCAGCAGTGTCGGGATGTACGCTCCCCAAGAGACCCAGTACTTC. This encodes CASSVGMYAPQETQYF.